The 20 T cell receptor beta chains given below trace back to one sample, sequenced in a study of monozygotic twins with inflammatory bowel disease. TCRdb re-called the 5' RACE reads and gives one entry per CDR3 protein, without DNA. This table holds hundreds of thousands of distinct CDR3 sequences. The specimen sequenced was blood. All receptors come from a human donor with ulcerative colitis or Crohn's disease, or a healthy co-twin of an affected twin (not recorded which).

The V gene is TRBV5-1, the J gene TRBJ2-7. The V gene's germline CDR1 is SGHRS and CDR2 YFSETQ. CDR3 length: 13 amino acids. CDR3 sequence: CASSRETGSEQYF.

The chain employs TRBV20-1 and TRBJ2-1; TCRdb gives TRBD2 as the D gene, but with no DNA this cannot be confirmed. The CDR3 consists of 14 residues. Germline CDR1 reads DFQATT; CDR2 reads SNEGSKA (reference sequence). CDR3 in amino acids: CSAATSGSHNEQFF.

The gene calls are TRBV11-2 and TRBJ1-5; TCRdb's assignment of TRBD1 cannot be checked, as there is no DNA. The CDR3 loop spans 17 amino acids. Germline V CDR1 and CDR2: SGHAT, FQNNGV. CDR3 loop: CASSLGPGAGGSQPQHF.

This chain connects TRBV20-1 to TRBJ2-7; the D call of TRBD2 rests on TCRdb alone, since no DNA is present to check it. The CDR3 length is 14 residues. Per germline, CDR1 DFQATT and CDR2 SNEGSKA (reference sequence). CDR3 region: CSARAGTSSYEQYF.

V gene TRBV7-8 combines with J gene TRBJ1-5. The CDR3 spans 14 residues. Germline values: CDR1 SGHVS, CDR2 FQNEAQ. This CDR3 is CASSPVASNQPQHF.

The rearrangement joins TRBV5-1 to TRBJ1-5; without DNA, the TCRdb call of TRBD1 cannot be checked. The CDR3 is 16 residues long. In germline, CDR1 is SGHRS, CDR2 YFSETQ. CDR3 loop: CASSLGGGDRNQPQHF.

The CDR3 region is CASSLYAGQDVASTDTQYF. This chain connects TRBV11-2 to TRBJ2-3. Germline CDR1 is SGHAT and CDR2 is FQNNGV. The CDR3 covers 19 residues. The variable domain in full, completed from reference TRBV11-2 and TRBJ2-3, reads EAGVAQSPRYKIIEKRQSVAFWCNPISGHATLYWYQQILGQGPKLLIQFQNNGVVDDSQLPKDRFSAERLKGVDSTLKIQPAKLEDSAVYLCASSLYAGQDVASTDTQYFGPGTRLTVL.

This CDR3 is CASSLAESYNEQFF. V usage is TRBV12-3 or TRBV12-4 and J usage is TRBJ2-1. There are 14 residues in the CDR3.

V usage is TRBV6-2 or TRBV6-3 and J usage is TRBJ2-1; the TRBD1 assignment by TCRdb is unverifiable without DNA. Germline assignment: CDR1 MNHEY and CDR2 SVGEGT. The CDR3 covers 12 residues. The CDR3 here is CATDPGGNEQFF.

The chain uses TRBV11-2 and TRBJ2-1; without DNA, the TCRdb call of TRBD2 cannot be checked. This CDR3 is 16 amino acids long. Germline CDR1 SGHAT, CDR2 FQNNGV. This CDR3 reads CASRRTSASSYNEQFF. Full variable domain (remainder filled in from reference TRBV11-2 and TRBJ2-1): EAGVAQSPRYKIIEKRQSVAFWCNPISGHATLYWYQQILGQGPKLLIQFQNNGVVDDSQLPKDRFSAERLKGVDSTLKIQPAKLEDSAVYLCASRRTSASSYNEQFFGPGTRLTVL.

The chain employs TRBV27 and TRBJ2-7. Germline V gives CDR1 MNHEY, CDR2 SMNVEV (reference sequence). The CDR3 covers 13 residues. The CDR3 loop reads CASSPELNNAQYF.

The V call is TRBV27, the J call TRBJ1-1; TCRdb returns TRBD1, unconfirmable since there is no DNA. Germline CDR1 and CDR2: MNHEY and SMNVEV (reference sequence). The CDR3 covers 15 residues. The CDR3 here is CASSFLAGEDTEAFF.

The rearrangement joins TRBV19 to TRBJ2-1; TCRdb names TRBD2, which stays unverified in the absence of DNA. The CDR3 extends over 14 amino acids. CDR1 and CDR2 from the germline V gene are LNHDA and SQIVND (reference sequence). The CDR3 loop reads CASSGGGPNNEQFF.

The rearrangement links TRBV6-2 or TRBV6-3 to TRBJ1-5. The CDR3 runs 15 residues. From germline, CDR1 is MNHEY and CDR2 SVGEGT. The CDR3 loop is CASSRWSGLDQPQHF.

This chain uses TRBV19 with TRBJ2-3. From germline, CDR1 is LNHDA and CDR2 SQIVND (reference sequence). This CDR3 spans 15 amino acids. CDR3 protein: CASSISNGGTDTQYF.

The V gene is TRBV18, the J gene TRBJ1-1. This CDR3 is 14 amino acids long. Germline V lookup: CDR1 KGHSH, CDR2 LQKENI. Here the CDR3 reads CASSPLPLNTEAFF.

The J gene is TRBJ1-4, the V gene TRBV27. The germline CDR1 and CDR2 sequences are MNHEY and SMNVEV (reference sequence). This CDR3 contains 17 residues. CDR3 loop: CDSSLSAWAADNEKLFF. The full variable domain, its missing parts supplied by reference TRBV27 and TRBJ1-4, is EAQVTQNPRYLITVTGKKLTVTCSQNMNHEYMSWYRQDPGLGLRQIYYSMNVEVTDKGDVPEGYKVSRKEKRNFPLILESPSPNQTSLYFCDSSLSAWAADNEKLFFGSGTQLSVL.

V is TRBV3-1 and J is TRBJ2-5; TCRdb's assignment of TRBD1 cannot be checked, as there is no DNA. This CDR3 spans 16 amino acids. The germline CDR1 and CDR2 sequences are LGHDT and YNNKEL (reference sequence). This CDR3 is CASSFRPGEYQETQYF.

This chain links TRBV9 with TRBJ1-1; TCRdb lists TRBD1, though no DNA is available to test this call. CDR3 length: 15 amino acids. CDR1 and CDR2 from the germline V gene are SGDLS and YYNGEE. The CDR3 sequence: CASSTPGTLNTEAFF.

The V and J genes are TRBV7-8 and TRBJ1-5; TCRdb calls TRBD1, which cannot be checked without DNA. In germline, CDR1 is SGHVS, CDR2 FQNEAQ. This CDR3 is built from 16 residues. CDR3: CASSLPPGTGNQPQHF.